One sample yielded the 20 T cell receptor beta chains listed below, sequenced in a study of T cells in Graves' hyperthyroidism and ophthalmopathy. Amplification targeted TCR beta CDR3 regions from RNA transcripts. HTBI primers drove first-round RT-PCR of the TCR CDR3. TCRdb re-derived calls from the multiplex PCR reads in MiXCR, one entry per CDR3 protein. The table shows 300,000 to 450,000 distinct CDR3 sequences, with roughly 14% occurring only once. The sample was blood. All receptors come from a man younger than 40 with Graves' hyperthyroidism that later progressed to Graves' ophthalmopathy.

This clonotype was counted at least ten times. The CDR3 sequence is CSAPYRGRPQPSSYNEQFF. CDR3 DNA: TGCAGTGCGCCATACAGGGGGCGCCCCCAGCCCAGCTCCTACAATGAGCAGTTCTTC. The V call is TRBV20-1, the J call TRBJ2-1; 9 nucleotides line up with TRBD1. The germline V gene encodes CDR1 DFQATT and CDR2 SNEGSKA (reference sequence). J gave up 0 bases and V 6 bases, and 18 bases lay outside the gene matches. The CDR3 is made up of 19 amino acids.

This clonotype has ten or more counts. The chain uses TRBV5-1 and TRBJ2-1; 8 bases are shared with TRBD1. Germline V CDR1 and CDR2: SGHRS, YFSETQ. The CDR3 length is 16 residues. Unmatched junction bases numbered 9, after V lost 0 bases and J lost 7 bases. The CDR3 DNA reads TGCGCCAGCAGCTTGGGAGGTGGGACAGGCCGGAATGAGCAGTTCTTC. It codes for CASSLGGGTGRNEQFF.

At least ten counts were recorded for this clonotype. This chain joins TRBV19 and TRBJ2-1, with 8 bases identical to TRBD1. Germline CDR1 is LNHDA and CDR2 is SQIVND (reference sequence). The CDR3 totals 13 residues. V lost 1 base and J lost 7; bases outside the gene matches: 0. The DNA of the CDR3 is TGTGCCAGTAGTATAGGGGACAGGAATGAGCAGTTCTTC. This sequence encodes CASSIGDRNEQFF.

This clonotype was found many times. The chain combines TRBV11-2 with TRBJ2-5; 11 bases are shared with TRBD2. The CDR3 runs 16 residues. V lost 1 base to trimming and J lost 5 bases; unmatched junction nucleotides: 6. Germline V gene data show CDR1 as SGHAT and CDR2 as FQNNGV. The CDR3: CASSLVSGGALETQYF. The CDR3, as DNA: TGTGCCAGCAGCTTAGTTAGCGGGGGGGCCTTGGAGACCCAGTACTTC.

The rearrangement links TRBV6-2 or TRBV6-3 to TRBJ1-2; 12 bases map to TRBD1. The trim removed 6 bases at V and 7 bases at J, leaving 9 bases unmatched. The CDR3 spans 15 residues. In germline, CDR1 is MNHEY, CDR2 SVGEGT. CDR3 nucleotide sequence: TGTGCCAGCAGGGGCCTGGGACAGGGGGCAACTGGCTACACCTTC. It translates to CASRGLGQGATGYTF.

The V call is TRBV19, the J call TRBJ2-4; D unresolved. CDR3 size: 15 residues. Germline CDR1 reads LNHDA; CDR2 reads SQIVND (reference sequence). Trimming shortened V by 6 bases and J by 1 base, and 13 bases separated the two germline ends. Here the CDR3 reads CASSLSSMAKNIQYF. CDR3 coding DNA: TGTGCCAGTAGCCTATCCTCCATGGCCAAAAACATTCAGTACTTC.

This clonotype was seen at least ten times. This chain links TRBV6-1 with TRBJ1-5; 8 bases line up with TRBD1. J lost 7 bases, V lost 5 bases, and 4 bases had no gene match. Germline V gene lookup returns CDR1 MNHNS and CDR2 SASEGT. CDR3 length: 13 amino acids. For the CDR3, the DNA is TGTGCCAGCAGTCCAGGGGGCGAACAGCCCCAGCATTTT. Residues: CASSPGGEQPQHF.

Comments on this clonotype: At one end, the junction sequence differs from germline, possibly due to a read error. The chain links TRBV5-1 to TRBJ2-6, with no clear D. Per germline, CDR1 SGHRS and CDR2 YFSETQ. The CDR3 has 17 amino acids. The CDR3, as DNA: TGTGCCAGCAGCGTACTGGCTCTTAGCTCTGGGGCCAACGTCCTGACTTTC. It translates to CASSVLALSSGANVLTF.

The rearrangement joins TRBV7-2 to TRBJ1-2; D is uncertain. CDR1 SGHTA and CDR2 FQGNSA come from the germline V gene. The CDR3 covers 14 residues. The V end lost 6 bases, the J end lost 2 bases, and 13 bases lay between the germline ends. CDR3 residues: CASRYAVGNYGYTF. CDR3 nucleotide sequence: TGTGCCAGCAGATATGCGGTAGGGAACTATGGCTACACCTTC.

In its sample, this clonotype was seen many times. CDR3 coding DNA: TGTGCCAGCAAAAGGGGGACAGCCGGAAACACCATATATTTT. It codes for CASKRGTAGNTIYF. The chain links TRBV6-1 to TRBJ1-3; 7 bases match TRBD1. V was clipped by 7 bases and J by 4 bases; unmatched bases: 7. The germline CDR1 and CDR2 sequences are MNHNS and SASEGT. The CDR3 loop spans 14 amino acids.

The V gene is TRBV30, the J gene TRBJ2-3; 10 bases are a match to TRBD1. In germline, CDR1 is GTSNPN, CDR2 SVGIG (reference sequence). J gave up 4 bases and V 5 bases, and 6 bases lay outside the gene matches. The CDR3 has 14 amino acids. CDR3 nucleotide sequence: TGTGCCTGGGCAGGGACAGGGGTCCCAGATACGCAGTATTTT. Translated: CAWAGTGVPDTQYF.

In regard to this clonotype: Its ends do not fully match the called genes, so a read error is possible. The chain combines TRBV9 with TRBJ2-2; D uncertain. Germline V gives CDR1 SGDLS, CDR2 YYNGEE. CDR3 length equals 13 residues. The CDR3 region has the DNA TGCGCCAGCAGCCCGACCGCCCTGGGGGAGCTGTTTTTT. The encoded protein is CASSPTALGELFF.

The chain has TRBV12-3 or TRBV12-4 and TRBJ1-1; unclear D gene. The V and J ends lost 2 bases and 5 bases respectively, with 12 bases between them. The CDR3 sequence is 14 residues long. The CDR3, as DNA: TGTGCCAGCAGTTTATGGGTAGGTCCAACTGAAGCTTTCTTT. Protein product: CASSLWVGPTEAFF.

The rearrangement uses TRBV28 and TRBJ2-7, with D perhaps TRBD1 (5 bases). With 5 bases removed from V and 8 bases from J, the gap between germline ends came to 13 bases. Germline V gene sequence: CDR1 MDHEN, CDR2 SYDVKM. This CDR3 is 12 amino acids long. CDR3: CASSRRTPKQYF. The CDR3, as DNA: TGTGCCAGCAGTCGAAGGACACCGAAGCAGTACTTC.

The rearrangement joins TRBV15 to TRBJ1-1; D unresolved. V was trimmed by 5 bases and J by 4 bases, leaving 14 bases between them. This CDR3 is 14 amino acids long. Germline CDR1 LNHNV, CDR2 YYDKDF (reference sequence). CDR3 bases: TGTGCCACCAGCCCCCGGGAGGACCCCACTGAAGCTTTCTTT. This sequence encodes CATSPREDPTEAFF.

Concerning this clonotype itself: With a much larger clone just one base away, this may be a read error. The chain joins TRBV5-1 to TRBJ1-1, with 8 bases that match TRBD1. The ends lost 4 bases at V and 1 base at J; junction bases unmatched: 6. CDR3 length: 15 residues. Germline V gene sequence: CDR1 SGHRS, CDR2 YFSETQ. The CDR3 here is CASSRTTGANTEAFF. The DNA of the CDR3 is TGCGCCAGCAGCCGGACGACAGGGGCGAACACTGAAGCTTTCTTT.

This clonotype was found many times. The chain uses TRBV12-3 or TRBV12-4 and TRBJ2-5, with TRBD1 identical over 8 bases. J gave up 4 bases and V 7 bases, and 23 bases lay outside the gene matches. The CDR3 has 19 residues. CDR3 nucleotide sequence: TGTGCCAGCACCAATTCGAAGGGCAGGGGGCCGGTAAATCCAGAGACCCAGTACTTC. Translation gives CASTNSKGRGPVNPETQYF.

This clonotype was counted many times. The rearrangement uses TRBV12-3 or TRBV12-4 and TRBJ2-5; 9 nucleotides match TRBD2. This CDR3 comprises 14 residues. The junction had 3 bases not matched to a gene; V was cut back by 2 bases and J by 5 bases. The CDR3 sequence is CASSLSSGDETQYF. The CDR3 DNA reads TGTGCCAGCAGTTTATCTAGCGGGGATGAGACCCAGTACTTC.

This clonotype was seen only a few times. The chain has TRBV7-9 and TRBJ2-3, with 7 positions matching TRBD2. This CDR3 region has 10 residues. V lost 11 bases, J lost 10 bases, and 6 bases stayed unmatched. Per the germline V gene, CDR1 is SEHNR and CDR2 is FQNEAQ (reference sequence). This CDR3 is CASRGDAQYF. CDR3 nucleotides: TGTGCCTCCCGGGGGGATGCGCAGTATTTT.

V gene TRBV19 combines with J gene TRBJ2-7; 7 nucleotides align to TRBD2. Germline loops: CDR1 LNHDA, CDR2 SQIVND (reference sequence). V lost 4 bases and J lost 4; bases outside the gene matches: 7. This CDR3 spans 14 amino acids. CDR3 sequence reads: CASSTAGGGYEQYF. The CDR3 coding sequence is TGTGCCAGTAGTACAGCGGGCGGGGGTTACGAGCAGTACTTC.